The clone carrying this TCR beta chain has a count of ten or more. A sample-barcoded 5' primer and a J-beta primer mix were used in a second PCR of roughly 7 to 11 cycles. Researchers report that a template-switch adaptor with 12 random nucleotides tagged each cDNA molecule. Every sample produced at least 2.5 million CDR3-containing paired-end reads. One entry per CDR3 protein results from TCRdb running MiXCR on the 5' RACE reads. The data show some 1.1 million distinct CDR3 sequences, with approximately 38% seen just once and 13% held by the top ten. The entry originates in a study of blood T cells in healthy people across ages. Germline V gene lookup returns CDR1 SNHLY and CDR2 FYNNEI. This CDR3 has 14 residues. V was clipped by 6 bases and J by 4 bases, with 12 bases between them.

Material: blood. This sequence joins TRBV2 and TRBJ1-4; D ambiguous. This sequence was found in a man aged 18 to 29 in good health. Here the CDR3 DNA reads TGTGCCAGCAGCCCCCGGACGGATAATGAAAAACTGTTTTTT. Amino acid sequence: CASSPRTDNEKLFF.